What follows are 11 T cell receptor beta chains derived from one specimen sequenced in a study of response to subunit inactivated influenza vaccine. TCRdb re-called the RT-PCR reads through MiXCR, storing one row per CDR3 protein. This table holds under 950,000 distinct CDR3 sequences, 21% found once. The material was PBMCs from blood, obtained more than 4 days after vaccination. Receptors originate from a man aged 45 to 65 who received an inactivated influenza vaccine.

The rearrangement uses TRBV18 and TRBJ2-1, with 7 bases that match TRBD1. The ends lost 3 bases at V and 6 bases at J; junction bases unmatched: 14. This CDR3 contains 17 residues. Germline V lookup: CDR1 KGHSH, CDR2 LQKENI. The CDR3 DNA is TGTGCCAGCTCACCGACAGGGAAGCTAGCTTATGCCAATGAGCAGTTCTTC. Protein product: CASSPTGKLAYANEQFF.

This clonotype came up a few times. J is TRBJ2-6 and V is TRBV25-1; D possibly corresponds to TRBD1 (6 bases). Germline V gives CDR1 MGHDK, CDR2 SYGVNS. V dropped 2 bases and J dropped 1 base, with 12 bases sitting between them. This CDR3 spans 17 amino acids. CDR3 DNA sequence: TGTGCCAGCAGTGAACTTCCAGGGGTATCTGGGGCCAACGTCCTGACTTTC. Its translation is CASSELPGVSGANVLTF.

This chain links TRBV7-2 with TRBJ1-6; D unresolved. Germline V gene data show CDR1 as SGHTA and CDR2 as FQGNSA. This CDR3 has 15 residues. Trimming cost V 1 base and J 6 bases, with 10 bases left between them. CDR3 sequence reads: CASSLGGITNSPLHF. CDR3 bases: TGTGCCAGCAGCTTAGGCGGAATTACTAATTCACCCCTCCACTTT.

V and J are TRBV5-4 and TRBJ2-1, with 8 positions matching TRBD2. Germline-derived CDR1 and CDR2 are SGHNT and YYREEE (reference sequence). With V trimmed by 0 bases and J by 7 bases, 9 bases remained unmatched. This CDR3 comprises 16 residues. The CDR3 spells CASSLAGGGLGNEQFF. The CDR3, as DNA: TGTGCCAGCAGCTTGGCCGGGGGGGGCCTTGGAAATGAGCAGTTCTTC.

The chain has TRBV20-1 and TRBJ2-5; TRBD1 matches 8 bases. CDR1 and CDR2 (germline): DFQATT, SNEGSKA (reference sequence). V shed 3 bases and J 0 bases; nucleotides not matched to a gene: 6. CDR3 length equals 15 residues. CDR3 DNA sequence: TGCAGTGCTAGGTTTCGGACAGGGAACCAAGAGACCCAGTACTTC. Its translation: CSARFRTGNQETQYF.

The J gene is TRBJ1-1, the V gene TRBV2; unclear D gene. Deletions cut 5 bases from V and 7 bases from J, with 11 bases between. The germline V gene has CDR1 SNHLY and CDR2 FYNNEI. The CDR3 covers 12 residues. The CDR3 loop reads CASSSDTLEAFF. DNA for the CDR3: TGTGCCAGCAGTTCCGACACCCTTGAAGCTTTCTTT. Full variable domain (rest looked up from reference TRBV2 and TRBJ1-1): EPEVTQTPSHQVTQMGQEVILRCVPISNHLYFYWYRQILGQKVEFLVSFYNNEISEKSEIFDDQFSVERPDGSNFTLKIRSTKLEDSAMYFCASSSDTLEAFFGQGTRLTVV.

The chain uses TRBV15 and TRBJ1-2, with unresolved D. V lost 0 bases, J lost 4 bases, and 9 bases lay in between. The CDR3 is 14 residues long. Germline V gene data show CDR1 as LNHNV and CDR2 as YYDKDF (reference sequence). In nucleotides, the CDR3 is TGTGCCACCAGCAGAGATGCGCAGTCCTATGGCTACACCTTC. Translation: CATSRDAQSYGYTF.

Only a few counts were recorded for this clonotype. The rearrangement links TRBV7-6 to TRBJ1-6; 8 bases line up with TRBD1. J gave up 5 bases and V 6 bases, and 9 bases lay outside the gene matches. Germline V gene lookup returns CDR1 SGHVS and CDR2 FNYEAQ. This CDR3 has 16 residues. CDR3 region: CASSQDRGANNSPLHF. The DNA for the CDR3 is TGTGCCAGCAGTCAAGACAGGGGAGCTAATAATTCACCCCTCCACTTT.

The V gene is TRBV15, the J gene TRBJ2-5; D unclear. CDR3 length equals 17 residues. V was trimmed by 0 bases and J by 0 bases, leaving 14 bases between them. The V gene's germline CDR1 is LNHNV and CDR2 YYDKDF (reference sequence). The CDR3 region has the DNA TGTGCCACCAGCAGAGATTATGCCAGGAAGTACCAAGAGACCCAGTACTTC. Amino acid sequence: CATSRDYARKYQETQYF.

The gene calls are TRBV15 and TRBJ2-5; D call uncertain. There are 15 residues in the CDR3. V shed 0 bases and J shed 4 bases, with 12 bases lying between them. Germline values: CDR1 LNHNV, CDR2 YYDKDF (reference sequence). The CDR3 region has the DNA TGTGCCACCAGCAGAGATGAAATCTCCACAGAGACCCAGTACTTC. This gives the protein CATSRDEISTETQYF.

The chain combines TRBV15 with TRBJ2-7; perhaps TRBD1 as D (6 bases). Germline V gene lookup returns CDR1 LNHNV and CDR2 YYDKDF (reference sequence). V was clipped by 2 bases and J by 6 bases, with 11 bases between them. This CDR3 is built from 13 residues. The CDR3 protein is CATSRLQGVEQYF. As DNA, the CDR3 is TGTGCCACCAGCAGACTACAGGGCGTCGAGCAGTACTTC.